Listed below are T cell receptor beta chains from one sample, sequenced in a study of OX40 agonist ivuxolimab in advanced cancers. Sequencing used immunoSEQ multiplex PCR; TCRdb keeps in-frame clones, though not all of them. Of approximately 65,000 clones listed, approximately 88% are singletons. The sample was CD4+ or CD8+ T cells sorted from blood, taken in a trial of the OX40 agonist ivuxolimab. Source of these receptors: an adult with an advanced solid tumor such as melanoma, head and neck, liver or kidney cancer. Both conserved end residues are part of each CDR3.

j_gene | v_gene | CDR3aa
TRBJ2-5 | TRBV5-6 | CASSLVQGLGTQYF
TRBJ1-4 | TRBV21-1 | CASSKTGTVSEKLFF
TRBJ1-4 | TRBV28 | CASSSSATNEKLFF
TRBJ2-7 | TRBV27 | CASSLRWDNYEQYF
TRBJ1-1 | TRBV9 | CASSATARGPYTEAFF
TRBJ2-2 | TRBV2 | CASSESGQGFGGELFF
TRBJ2-7 | TRBV18 | CASSPEYEQYF
TRBJ1-4 | TRBV5-1 | CASSSRGASEKLFF
TRBJ1-2 | TRBV10-3 | CAISGGGVDGYTF
TRBJ2-2 | TRBV5-4 | CASSFRRAASNTGELFF
. | TRBV7-6 | CASSLADRGPYEQYF
TRBJ2-3 | TRBV14 | CASSQEVTGDTQYF
TRBJ2-7 | TRBV7-6 | CASSQGPLGEQYF
TRBJ1-4 | TRBV2 | CASRKGGGSNEKLFF
TRBJ2-6 | TRBV19 | CASSTGTAGAGANVLTF
TRBJ1-2 | TRBV19 | CASSVSGPGAYYGYTF
TRBJ2-3 | TRBV5-1 | CASSFSMDTQYF
TRBJ2-4 | TRBV15 | CATSQQEPNIQYF
TRBJ2-3 | TRBV10-1 | CASSDYVRSPDTQYF
TRBJ1-5 | TRBV7-2 | CASSSSTAGSNQPQHF
TRBJ2-7 | TRBV7-3 | CASSRFGGHEQYF
TRBJ2-1 | TRBV7-9 | CASRAEVAGGLYNEQFF
TRBJ1-1 | TRBV6-5 | CASSYSLQVNTEAFF
TRBJ2-1 | TRBV29-1 | CSVSGTSGNEQFF
TRBJ2-3 | TRBV5-8 | CASSSAAWTHTQYF
TRBJ1-1 | TRBV11-3 | CASSLQGGRAFF
TRBJ2-1 | TRBV5-1 | CASKAEFPGNEQFF
TRBJ2-3 | TRBV6-5 | CASIAKDTDTQYF
TRBJ1-1 | TRBV4-2 | CASSLGARGGTEAFF
TRBJ1-1 | TRBV19 | CASSIEGQPREAFF
TRBJ1-3 | TRBV7-8 | CASSLIQGDSGNTIYF
TRBJ1-2 | TRBV6-5 | CASSYSTQSPAYGYTF
TRBJ2-7 | TRBV30 | CAWTTGGVYEQYF
TRBJ2-2 | TRBV4-1 | CASSRGTTGGHFGELFF
TRBJ2-1 | TRBV29-1 | CSVEVAEQFF
TRBJ1-2 | TRBV5-5 | CASHPGLGDYGYTF
TRBJ2-5 | TRBV29-1 | CSVELAGVQTQYF
TRBJ2-1 | TRBV2 | CASSWDSPYNEQFF
TRBJ2-5 | TRBV7-8 | CASSLGWTSGETQYF
TRBJ1-4 | TRBV5-1 | CASSQTGAVNEKLFF
TRBJ2-5 | TRBV9 | CASSDRATGSETQYF
TRBJ1-1 | TRBV19 | CASSIGANTEAFF
TRBJ1-6 | TRBV30 | CAWRGRVNSPLHF
TRBJ2-5 | TRBV2 | CASSVRTAQYF
TRBJ2-3 | TRBV6-5 | CASHPDRAGADTQYF
TRBJ2-7 | TRBV5-1 | CASRTGTGDYEQYF
TRBJ2-1 | TRBV7-2 | CASSRQGAFDEQFF